This entry lists 18 T cell receptor beta chains sequenced from one sample in a study of T cells in Graves' hyperthyroidism and ophthalmopathy. Amplification yielded TCR beta CDR3 regions, with RNA transcripts as the source. Primed by the HTBI set, a first-round RT-PCR was run on the TCR CDR3. TCRdb re-analysed the multiplex PCR reads in MiXCR, keeping a single row per CDR3 protein. This table holds approximately 500,000 distinct CDR3 sequences, just over 45% found once. Specimen: peripheral blood or thyroid tissue (not recorded which). The receptors derive from a young woman with Graves' hyperthyroidism.

In this sample, this clonotype turned up a few times. The J gene is TRBJ1-6, the V gene TRBV7-3; D gene ambiguous. Germline CDR1 and CDR2: SGHTA and FQGTGA. Trimming removed 6 bases at V and 8 bases at J, with 14 bases between. The CDR3 contains 14 residues. The chain's CDR3 is CASSAGRMDSPLHF. Here the CDR3 DNA reads TGTGCCAGCAGTGCCGGACGGATGGATTCACCCCTCCACTTT.

This clonotype was counted at least ten times. The chain carries TRBV3-1 and TRBJ2-5; no firm D call. The CDR3 is 12 residues long. Germline CDR1 and CDR2: LGHDT and YNNKEL (reference sequence). V dropped 0 bases and J dropped 7 bases, with 6 bases sitting between them. The CDR3 is CASSQDYGTQYF. In nucleotides, the CDR3 is TGTGCCAGCAGCCAAGATTACGGGACCCAGTACTTC.

The sample holds one count of this clonotype. The rearrangement joins TRBV16 to TRBJ2-7; TRBD2 might be the D (6 bases). The V and J ends lost 2 bases and 5 bases respectively, with 19 bases between them. The CDR3 extends over 16 amino acids. In germline, CDR1 is KGHSY, CDR2 FQNENV. The DNA of the CDR3 is TGTGCCAGCAGCCAAGTCGACGGGGAGGCTCTCGACGAGCAGTACTTC. Its protein is CASSQVDGEALDEQYF.

Worth noting for this clonotype: This may be a read error: a much more frequent sequence differs by one nucleotide. The chain recombines TRBV4-1 with TRBJ2-6; 10 bases fit TRBD1. The CDR3 loop spans 17 amino acids. The germline V gene has CDR1 MGHRA and CDR2 YSYEKL. In nucleotides, the CDR3 is TGCACCAGCAGCCGGACAGGGGGAATTTCTGGGGCCAACGTCCTGACTTTC. Translated, it gives CTSSRTGGISGANVLTF.

This clonotype was counted between two and nine times. The genes are TRBV20-1 and TRBJ2-1, with 14 bases fitting TRBD2. Per germline, CDR1 DFQATT and CDR2 SNEGSKA (reference sequence). This CDR3 spans 15 amino acids. Trimming removed 4 bases from V and 8 bases from J; junction bases left unmatched: 7. In nucleotides, the CDR3 is TGCAGTGCTACCGGGACTAGCGGGAGTGTCTATGAGCAGTTCTTC. The encoded protein is CSATGTSGSVYEQFF.

V and J are TRBV2 and TRBJ2-5; D unresolved. Looked up from germline, CDR1 is SNHLY and CDR2 is FYNNEI. Trimming removed 2 bases from V and 2 bases from J, with 12 bases in between. The CDR3 is 15 residues long. Here the CDR3 DNA reads TGTGCCAGCAGTGAACTGACGGGCCGGCAAGAGACCCAGTACTTC. It specifies CASSELTGRQETQYF.

V is TRBV6-5 and J is TRBJ1-1; 8 bases map to TRBD1. J was trimmed by 5 bases and V by 6 bases; bases with no gene match: 14. Per the germline V gene, CDR1 is MNHEY and CDR2 is SVGAGI. The CDR3 extends over 16 amino acids. The CDR3 bases are TGTGCCAGCAGCTACGACGGACAGGGTTTGCGGACTGAAGCTTTCTTT. Its translation is CASSYDGQGLRTEAFF.

This chain links TRBV20-1 with TRBJ2-7; the D gene is possibly TRBD1 (5 bases). Per the germline V gene, CDR1 is DFQATT and CDR2 is SNEGSKA (reference sequence). Trimming removed 1 base at V and 2 bases at J, with 12 bases between. There are 14 residues in the CDR3. The DNA of the CDR3 is TGCAGTGCTAGAGGGGGCATAGAAGCCTACGAGCAGTACTTC. Protein: CSARGGIEAYEQYF.

The V call is TRBV19, the J call TRBJ1-5; D is uncertain. Trimming cost V 3 bases and J 6 bases, with 12 bases left between them. Germline-derived CDR1 and CDR2 are LNHDA and SQIVND (reference sequence). The CDR3 covers 14 residues. In DNA form, the CDR3 reads TGTGCCAGTAGTATGGGCAGTTCCCCTCAGCCCCAGCATTTT. It specifies CASSMGSSPQPQHF.

The chain uses TRBV7-2 and TRBJ2-7; D gene uncertain. The CDR3 is 13 residues long. The germline V gene encodes CDR1 SGHTA and CDR2 FQGNSA. V lost 8 bases and J 3 bases, leaving 14 bases between the germline ends. Written as DNA, the CDR3 is TGTGCCAGCTTAGTTTGGCCGGGCTACGAGCAGTACTTC. Protein product: CASLVWPGYEQYF. The full variable domain, its missing parts supplied by reference TRBV7-2 and TRBJ2-7, is GAGVSQSPSNKVTEKGKDVELRCDPISGHTALYWYRQSLGQGLEFLIYFQGNSAPDKSGLPSDRFSAERTGGSVSTLTIQRTQQEDSAVYLCASLVWPGYEQYFGPGTRLTVT.

This clonotype was recorded at least ten times. The genes are TRBV3-1 and TRBJ2-5; either TRBD1 or TRBD2 may supply D (6 bases each). CDR3 size: 16 residues. Trimming took 5 bases from V and 1 from J, leaving 17 bases between them. Germline V gene lookup returns CDR1 LGHDT and CDR2 YNNKEL (reference sequence). The DNA for the CDR3 is TGTGCCAGCAGCGGAACGGGGGCTCAAGGCCAAGAGACCCAGTACTTC. Translated: CASSGTGAQGQETQYF.

There are a few counts of this clonotype. The rearrangement links TRBV20-1 to TRBJ2-2, with a possible D match to TRBD2 (5 bases). Germline V CDR1 and CDR2: DFQATT, SNEGSKA (reference sequence). There are 15 residues in the CDR3. V dropped 5 bases and J dropped 2 bases, with 15 bases sitting between them. CDR3 coding DNA: TGCAGTGCTGGGAACCCTCGGGGTAACACCGGGGAGCTGTTTTTT. This gives the protein CSAGNPRGNTGELFF.

V gene TRBV20-1 combines with J gene TRBJ1-4; D is unclear. This CDR3 spans 15 amino acids. Trimming stripped 6 bases from V and 0 bases from J, with 14 bases between. Per the germline V gene, CDR1 is DFQATT and CDR2 is SNEGSKA (reference sequence). The CDR3 loop is CSAESEIATNEKLFF. CDR3 DNA sequence: TGCAGTGCAGAGTCAGAGATTGCAACTAATGAAAAACTGTTTTTT.

This clonotype occurred many times. The chain couples TRBV20-1 to TRBJ1-6, with D maybe TRBD1 (5 bases). The germline V gene has CDR1 DFQATT and CDR2 SNEGSKA (reference sequence). CDR3 length equals 13 residues. CDR3 loop: CSLREAGNSPLHF. The CDR3 bases are TGCAGCCTCAGGGAAGCGGGTAATTCACCCCTCCACTTT.

This clonotype showed up just once. The genes are TRBV7-3 and TRBJ1-2, with 7 nucleotides matching TRBD1. The V gene end was trimmed by 3 bases and the J gene end by 6 bases; junction bases not matched to a gene: 16. In germline, CDR1 is SGHTA, CDR2 FQGTGA. The CDR3 spans 17 residues. The CDR3 here is CASSLSGGTGVPNGYTF. The CDR3 coding sequence is TGTGCCAGCAGCTTGTCAGGGGGTACAGGTGTCCCGAATGGCTACACCTTC.

There are a few counts of this clonotype. The rearrangement uses TRBV5-1 and TRBJ1-1, with D tentatively TRBD1 (5 bases). The CDR3 sequence is 13 residues long. V lost 5 bases and J 1 base, leaving 9 bases between the germline ends. Per the germline V gene, CDR1 is SGHRS and CDR2 is YFSETQ. DNA of the CDR3: TGCGCCAGCAGTAAACAGGAGAACACTGAAGCTTTCTTT. Translating gives CASSKQENTEAFF.

This clonotype showed up many times. The chain has TRBV19 and TRBJ1-5; D not resolved. V lost 7 bases to trimming and J lost 5 bases, with 15 bases between them. Germline CDR1 reads LNHDA; CDR2 reads SQIVND (reference sequence). The CDR3 runs 14 residues. CDR3 sequence (DNA): TGTGCCAGTACCACCGGCTGGGGAGATCAGCCCCAGCATTTT. Translated, it gives CASTTGWGDQPQHF. The whole variable domain, filled in from reference TRBV19 and TRBJ1-5, reads DGGITQSPKYLFRKEGQNVTLSCEQNLNHDAMYWYRQDPGQGLRLIYYSQIVNDFQKGDIAEGYSVSREKKESFPLTVTSAQKNPTAFYLCASTTGWGDQPQHFGDGTRLSIL.

In regard to this clonotype: This may be a read error, as it is one base from a much larger clone. V usage is TRBV4-1 and J usage is TRBJ1-1, with D unresolved. This CDR3 has 13 residues. Germline V gene lookup returns CDR1 MGHRA and CDR2 YSYEKL. The CDR3 loop reads CASSQVPNTDAFF. CDR3 nucleotides: TGCGCCAGCAGCCAAGTCCCGAACACTGACGCTTTCTTT.